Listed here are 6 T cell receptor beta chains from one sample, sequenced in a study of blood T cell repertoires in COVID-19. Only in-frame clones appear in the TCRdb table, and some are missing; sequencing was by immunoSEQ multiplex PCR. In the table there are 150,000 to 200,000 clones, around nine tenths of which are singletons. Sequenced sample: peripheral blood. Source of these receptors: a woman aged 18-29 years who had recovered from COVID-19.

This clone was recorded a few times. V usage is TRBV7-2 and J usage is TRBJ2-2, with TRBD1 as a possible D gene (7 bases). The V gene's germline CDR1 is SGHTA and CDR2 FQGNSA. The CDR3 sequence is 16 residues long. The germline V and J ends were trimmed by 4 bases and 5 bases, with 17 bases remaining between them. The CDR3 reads CASSWQGGAWTGELFF. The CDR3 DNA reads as TGTGCCAGCAGCTGGCAGGGGGGCGCATGGACCGGGGAGCTGTTTTTT.

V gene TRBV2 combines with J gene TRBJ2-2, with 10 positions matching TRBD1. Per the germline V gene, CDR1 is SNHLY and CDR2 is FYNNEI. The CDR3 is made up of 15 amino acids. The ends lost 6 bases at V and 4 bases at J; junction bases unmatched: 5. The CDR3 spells CASRFDRGPTGELFF. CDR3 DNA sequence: TGTGCCAGCAGATTTGACAGGGGGCCCACCGGGGAGCTGTTTTTT.

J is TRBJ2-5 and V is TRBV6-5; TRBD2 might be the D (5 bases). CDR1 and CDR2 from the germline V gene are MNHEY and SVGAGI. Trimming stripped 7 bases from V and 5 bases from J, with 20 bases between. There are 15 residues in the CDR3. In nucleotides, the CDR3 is TGTGCCAGCACCCCCGCCCCGGGATTTTGGGAGACCCAGTACTTC. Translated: CASTPAPGFWETQYF.

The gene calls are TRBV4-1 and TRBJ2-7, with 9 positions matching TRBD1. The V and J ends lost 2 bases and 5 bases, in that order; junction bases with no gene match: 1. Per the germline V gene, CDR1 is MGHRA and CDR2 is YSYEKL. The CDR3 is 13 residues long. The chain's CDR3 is CASSQRTGDEQYV. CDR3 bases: TGCGCCAGCAGCCAAAGGACAGGGGACGAGCAGTACGTC.

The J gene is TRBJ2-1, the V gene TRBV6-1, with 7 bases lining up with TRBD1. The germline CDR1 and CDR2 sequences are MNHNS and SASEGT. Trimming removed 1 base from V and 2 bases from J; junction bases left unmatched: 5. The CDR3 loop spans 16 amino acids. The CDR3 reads CASSEDGRGTYNEQFF. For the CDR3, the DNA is TGTGCCAGCAGTGAAGACGGCAGGGGGACCTACAATGAGCAGTTCTTC.

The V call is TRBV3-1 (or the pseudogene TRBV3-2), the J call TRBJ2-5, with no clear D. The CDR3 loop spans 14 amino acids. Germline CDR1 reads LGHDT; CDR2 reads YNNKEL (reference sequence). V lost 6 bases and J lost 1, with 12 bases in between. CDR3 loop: CASRLLQSQETQYF. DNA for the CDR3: TGTGCCAGCAGGCTATTACAGAGCCAAGAGACCCAGTACTTC.